This T cell receptor beta chain appears in the sequencing data of a study of Graves' ophthalmopathy and Graves' hyperthyroidism. Notes on the study in general: Among expanded thyroid clonotypes above 0.001 frequency, most also occurred in blood.

By definition, stable hyperthyroidism involved no ophthalmopathy within 18 months of follow-up. This clonotype was observed at least ten times. The antigen remains unidentified. With V trimmed by 0 bases and J by 3 bases, 9 bases remained unmatched. Germline CDR1 MNHEY, CDR2 SVGEGT. The CDR3 extends over 19 amino acids. Amplified material comprised TCR beta CDR3 regions derived from RNA transcripts. The authors performed first-round RT-PCR with HTBI primers and then a second-round multiplex PCR. A single record per CDR3 protein comes from TCRdb applying MiXCR to the multiplex PCR reads. The sample has hundreds of thousands of distinct CDR3 sequences, 20% to 25% seen once; the top ten hold about 6.6%.

This clonotype was obtained from a woman aged 18-30 years with stable Graves' hyperthyroidism. Some clones in this sample may be carry-over from other donors' samples. Sequenced input: peripheral blood. V and J are TRBV6-2 or TRBV6-3 and TRBJ1-5; TRBD1 matches at 12 bases. The CDR3 region is CASSYSTGQGAPPNQPQHF. CDR3 nucleotide sequence: TGTGCCAGCAGTTACTCGACGGGACAGGGGGCGCCCCCCAATCAGCCCCAGCATTTT.